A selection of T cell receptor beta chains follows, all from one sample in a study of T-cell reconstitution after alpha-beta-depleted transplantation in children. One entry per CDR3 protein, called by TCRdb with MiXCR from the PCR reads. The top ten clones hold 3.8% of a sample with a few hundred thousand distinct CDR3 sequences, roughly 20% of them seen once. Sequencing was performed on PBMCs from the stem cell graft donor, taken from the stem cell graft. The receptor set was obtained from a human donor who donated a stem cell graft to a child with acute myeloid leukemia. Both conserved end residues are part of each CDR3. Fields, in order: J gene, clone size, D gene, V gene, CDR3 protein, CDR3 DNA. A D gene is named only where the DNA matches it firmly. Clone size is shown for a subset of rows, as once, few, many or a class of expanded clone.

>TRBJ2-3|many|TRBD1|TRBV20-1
CSANPRQGVADTQYF
TGCAGTGCTAACCCCCGACAGGGTGTTGCAGATACGCAGTATTTT
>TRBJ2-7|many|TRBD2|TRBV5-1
CASSLEAGVYEQYF
TGTGCCAGCAGCTTGGAGGCGGGGGTCTACGAGCAGTACTTC
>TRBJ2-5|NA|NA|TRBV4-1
CASSPTDRGQETQYF
TGCGCCAGCAGCCCCACGGACAGAGGACAAGAGACCCAGTACTTC
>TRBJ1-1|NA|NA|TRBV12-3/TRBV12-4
CASSTYTEAFF
TGTGCCAGCAGTACATACACTGAAGCTTTCTTT
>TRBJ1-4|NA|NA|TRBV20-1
CSARGWGNEKLFF
TGCAGTGCTAGAGGCTGGGGCAATGAAAAACTGTTTTTT
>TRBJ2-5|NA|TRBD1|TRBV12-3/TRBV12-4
CASSFLRDRPETQYF
TGTGCCAGCAGTTTCCTCAGGGACAGGCCAGAGACCCAGTACTTC
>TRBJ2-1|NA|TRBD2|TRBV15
CATREGLAGSPFF
TGTGCCACCAGAGAGGGACTAGCGGGATCCCCGTTCTTC
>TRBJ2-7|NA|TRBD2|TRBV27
CASSQLAGRYEQYF
TGTGCCAGCAGTCAACTAGCGGGACGCTACGAGCAGTACTTC
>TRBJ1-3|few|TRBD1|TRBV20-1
CSARGDRVPGNTIYF
TGCAGTGCTAGAGGCGACAGGGTTCCTGGAAACACCATATATTTT
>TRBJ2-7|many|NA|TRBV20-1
CSAKGQRVSYEQYF
TGCAGTGCTAAGGGGCAGCGAGTATCCTACGAGCAGTACTTC
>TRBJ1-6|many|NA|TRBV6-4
CASSDRDNSPLHF
TGTGCCAGCAGTGACAGGGATAATTCACCCCTCCACTTT
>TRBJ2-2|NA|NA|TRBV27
CASSFGRANTGELFF
TGTGCCAGCAGTTTCGGAAGGGCGAACACCGGGGAGCTGTTTTTT
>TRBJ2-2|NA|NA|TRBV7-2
CATLWGTGELFF
TGTGCCACCCTTTGGGGCACCGGGGAGCTGTTTTTT
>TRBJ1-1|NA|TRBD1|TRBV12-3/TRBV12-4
CASSPWTGEATEAFF
TGTGCCAGCAGTCCATGGACAGGGGAGGCCACTGAAGCTTTCTTT
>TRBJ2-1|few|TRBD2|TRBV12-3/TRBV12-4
CASRPTYSGSSDEQFF
TGTGCCAGCAGACCTACCTATAGCGGGAGTAGTGATGAGCAGTTCTTC
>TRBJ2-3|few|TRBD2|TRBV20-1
CSATAGDTQYF
TGCAGTGCAACCGCGGGGGACACGCAGTATTTT
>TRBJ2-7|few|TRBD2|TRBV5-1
CASSLATAGGSYEQYF
TGCGCCAGCAGCTTGGCCACGGCGGGAGGCTCATACGAGCAGTACTTC
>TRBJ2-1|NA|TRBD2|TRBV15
CATSRDGVGTSDYNEQFF
TGTGCCACCAGCAGAGATGGTGTAGGGACTAGCGACTACAATGAGCAGTTCTTC
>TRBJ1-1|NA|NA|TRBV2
CASSEVYVSTEAFF
TGTGCCAGCAGTGAAGTTTATGTGAGCACTGAAGCTTTCTTT
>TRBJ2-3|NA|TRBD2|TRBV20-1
CSAQLGTSGRTDTQYF
TGCAGTGCCCAGTTAGGGACTAGCGGACGCACAGATACGCAGTATTTT
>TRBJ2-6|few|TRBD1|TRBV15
CATSRDREAGANVLTF
TGTGCCACCAGCAGGGACAGGGAGGCTGGGGCCAACGTCCTGACTTTC
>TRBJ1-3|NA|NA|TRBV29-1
CSVEGGNSGNTIYF
TGCAGCGTTGAAGGGGGCAACTCTGGAAACACTATATATTTT
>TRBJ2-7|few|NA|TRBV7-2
CASSLVRDGSYEQYF
TGTGCCAGCAGCTTGGTCCGGGACGGATCCTACGAGCAGTACTTC
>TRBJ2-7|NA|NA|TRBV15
CATSRDQVTGEQYF
TGTGCCACCAGCAGAGATCAGGTAACTGGCGAGCAGTACTTC
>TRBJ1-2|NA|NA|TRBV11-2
CASSFTGATNYGYTF
TGTGCCAGCAGCTTCACGGGGGCGACTAACTATGGCTACACCTTC
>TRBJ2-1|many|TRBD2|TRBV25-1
CASCSGSGEQFF
TGTGCCAGCTGTAGCGGGTCAGGTGAGCAGTTCTTC
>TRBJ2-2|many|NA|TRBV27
CASRDGSRTGELFF
TGTGCCAGCAGAGACGGGAGCCGAACCGGGGAGCTGTTTTTT
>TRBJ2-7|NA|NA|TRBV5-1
CASSLRTWGDEQYF
TGCGCCAGCAGCTTGCGAACTTGGGGTGACGAGCAGTACTTC
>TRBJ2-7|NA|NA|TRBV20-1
CSADHHADGVGSYEQYF
TGCAGTGCTGACCACCACGCGGACGGAGTGGGGTCCTACGAGCAGTACTTC
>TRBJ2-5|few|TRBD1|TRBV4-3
CASSQEGTGRETQYF
TGCGCCAGCAGCCAAGAGGGGACAGGGAGGGAGACCCAGTACTTC
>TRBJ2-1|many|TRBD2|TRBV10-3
CAISEEAGVVNEQFF
TGTGCCATCAGTGAGGAGGCGGGAGTAGTGAATGAGCAGTTCTTC
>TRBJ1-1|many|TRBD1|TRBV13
CASSLTKGAGMNTEAFF
TGTGCCAGCAGCTTAACGAAGGGGGCAGGGATGAACACTGAAGCTTTCTTT